This T cell receptor beta chain originates from a study of blood T cell repertoires in COVID-19. The CDR3 is 15 residues long. The germline CDR1 and CDR2 sequences are SNHLY and FYNNEI. V lost 7 bases, J lost 5 bases, and 8 bases stayed unmatched. Profiling relied on immunoSEQ multiplex PCR, and the TCRdb table lists in-frame clones only, not all of them. The profile shows more than 200,000 clones, around 87% of them singletons. The sample taken for sequencing was PBMCs or T cells enriched from blood (not recorded which). The receptor was derived from a woman in her forties or fifties who had recovered from COVID-19. The chain recombines TRBV2 with TRBJ1-4; 9 bases are a match to TRBD1. In nucleotides, the CDR3 is TGTGCCAGCAAGCTTAACAGGGGGCCGAATGAAAAACTGTTTTTT. Its protein is CASKLNRGPNEKLFF.